This T cell receptor beta chain was recorded in a study of regulatory dendritic cells for organ transplantation. Overall study findings and caveats: Alloreactive memory CD8+ T cell pools varied considerably between individuals.

V lost 6 bases to trimming and J lost 5 bases; unmatched junction nucleotides: 6. Germline V gives CDR1 MNHEY, CDR2 SVGAGI. The CDR3 is 13 residues long. To note about this clone: No antigen is known for it.

Sequencing used immunoSEQ multiplex PCR; TCRdb keeps in-frame clones, though not all of them. Altogether fewer than 15,000 clones are present, around nine tenths being singletons, with the ten largest covering 0.2% to 0.25%. Sorted subsets were CFSE-labeled and cultured 4 to 6 days with allogeneic dendritic cells. This clonotype was obtained from a human donor in good health. The material sequenced was naive CD8+ T cells from blood cultured with regulatory dendritic cells. The subset was: CD45RA+ naive T cells. The chain couples TRBV6-5 to TRBJ1-1; 7 nucleotides line up with TRBD1. CDR3 DNA sequence: TGTGCCAGCAGACAGGGGAGGCGTACTGAAGCTTTCTTT. Translating gives CASRQGRRTEAFF.